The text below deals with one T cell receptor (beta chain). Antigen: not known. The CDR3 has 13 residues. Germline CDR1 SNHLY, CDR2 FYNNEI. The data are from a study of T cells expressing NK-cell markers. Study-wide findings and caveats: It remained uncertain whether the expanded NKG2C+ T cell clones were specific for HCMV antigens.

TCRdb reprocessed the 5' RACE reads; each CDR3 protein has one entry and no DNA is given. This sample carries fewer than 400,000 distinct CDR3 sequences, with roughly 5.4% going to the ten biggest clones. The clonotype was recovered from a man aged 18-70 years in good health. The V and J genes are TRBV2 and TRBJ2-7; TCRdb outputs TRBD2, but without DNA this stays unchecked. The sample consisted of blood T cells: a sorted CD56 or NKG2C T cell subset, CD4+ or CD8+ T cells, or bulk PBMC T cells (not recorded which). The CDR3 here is CASSGDSTYEQYF.